The 18 T cell receptor beta chains below all came from one sample that was sequenced in a study of T cell repertoires in cytomegalovirus infection. MiXCR, applied by TCRdb to the reads, yields one record per CDR3 protein. This sample yields just over 450,000 distinct CDR3 sequences, of which about 42% are seen a single time; about 41% belongs to the top ten. Antigens for these TCRs are unknown. Source: cultured PBMCs, taken from culture after CMV antigen stimulation. The receptors were gathered from a human donor in good health (CMV status not recorded). Some clones in this sample may be carry-over from other donors' samples.

This clonotype was picked up a small number of times. This chain links TRBV7-9 with TRBJ2-1, with D perhaps assigned TRBD1 or TRBD2 (5 bases each). CDR3 length: 11 amino acids. Trimming pared 8 bases from V and 14 bases from J, leaving 16 bases between. Germline values: CDR1 SEHNR, CDR2 FQNEAQ (reference sequence). The CDR3 DNA reads TGTGCCAGCCGACGAGGGGTTCCGGAGTTCTTC. Protein product: CASRRGVPEFF.

The genes are TRBV7-8 and TRBJ2-1; D unclear. The CDR3 is 15 residues long. V was shortened by 1 base and J by 3 bases, with 10 bases between the two germline ends. Germline CDR1 and CDR2: SGHVS and FQNEAQ. Here the CDR3 reads CASSLGGPLYNEQFF. The CDR3 nucleotides are TGTGCCAGCAGCTTAGGAGGACCCCTCTACAATGAGCAGTTCTTC. Drawing the rest from reference TRBV7-8 and TRBJ2-1, the complete variable domain is GAGVSQSPRYKVAKRGQDVALRCDPISGHVSLFWYQQALGQGPEFLTYFQNEAQLDKSGLPSDRFFAERPEGSVSTLKIQRTQQEDSAVYLCASSLGGPLYNEQFFGPGTRLTVL.

The rearrangement joins TRBV6-1 to TRBJ2-1; D gene ambiguous. V lost 6 bases and J lost 6, with 12 bases in between. This CDR3 region has 13 residues. Per germline, CDR1 MNHNS and CDR2 SASEGT. CDR3 nucleotides: TGTGCCAGCAGGGACCTCTTCCCCAATGAGCAGTTCTTC. It encodes CASRDLFPNEQFF.

J is TRBJ1-2 and V is TRBV19, with D unresolved. The CDR3 is 15 residues long. Trimming shortened V by 4 bases and J by 7 bases, and 19 bases separated the two germline ends. Germline V gene sequence: CDR1 LNHDA, CDR2 SQIVND (reference sequence). The CDR3 reads CASSTFSPVSSGYTF. The CDR3 nucleotides are TGTGCCAGTAGTACCTTTTCGCCGGTCTCTTCTGGCTACACCTTC.

This chain links TRBV27 with TRBJ2-1; 8 nucleotides align to TRBD2. Germline V lookup: CDR1 MNHEY, CDR2 SMNVEV (reference sequence). The V segment lost 5 bases and the J segment 1 base; nucleotides outside the gene matches: 4. The CDR3 spans 15 residues. CDR3 coding DNA: TGTGCCAGCAGTGGCAAGCGGGGGTCCTACAATGAGCAGTTCTTC. This encodes CASSGKRGSYNEQFF.

This rearrangement joins TRBV2 to TRBJ2-5; maybe TRBD1 (5 bases). Germline values: CDR1 SNHLY, CDR2 FYNNEI. The CDR3 is 12 residues long. The V end lost 8 bases, the J end lost 10 bases, and 17 bases lay between the germline ends. For the CDR3, the DNA is TGTGCCAGCTCCCAGGGCCGCGAGGTCCAGTACTTC. It encodes CASSQGREVQYF.

The genes are TRBV12-3 or TRBV12-4 and TRBJ2-5; D ambiguous. V lost 7 bases, J lost 5 bases, and 11 bases lay in between. This CDR3 region has 12 residues. CDR3 amino acids: CASTATGETQYF. As DNA, the CDR3 is TGTGCCAGCACTGCGACGGGTGAGACCCAGTACTTC.

The V gene is TRBV10-3, the J gene TRBJ2-3; 7 bases map to TRBD2. Trimming removed 8 bases from V and 2 bases from J; junction bases left unmatched: 13. The CDR3 is made up of 16 amino acids. Germline CDR1 ENHRY, CDR2 SYGVKD. The DNA for the CDR3 is TGTGCCATCGCCCAGCGGGACGGGGGGTCCACAGATACGCAGTATTTT. Its protein is CAIAQRDGGSTDTQYF.

The V and J genes are TRBV6-1 and TRBJ1-5; D is unclear. Per germline, CDR1 MNHNS and CDR2 SASEGT. There are 14 residues in the CDR3. With 7 bases removed from V and 0 bases from J, the gap between germline ends came to 10 bases. CDR3 bases: TGTGCCAGCATACGAACAGATAGCAATCAGCCCCAGCATTTT. This encodes CASIRTDSNQPQHF.

This clonotype was observed many times. One end of the junction varies from germline; a read error may be responsible. V usage is TRBV7-8 and J usage is TRBJ2-4; tentatively, D is TRBD2 (5 bases). Germline V gene sequence: CDR1 SGHVS, CDR2 FQNEAQ. This CDR3 region has 13 residues. As DNA, the CDR3 is TGTGCCAGCAGCGCTCGAGAGGGAACCAAAAGCGACTTC. Encoded protein: CASSAREGTKSDF.

The V gene is TRBV30, the J gene TRBJ2-3, with 10 bases that match TRBD2. The CDR3 extends over 16 amino acids. Germline V lookup: CDR1 GTSNPN, CDR2 SVGIG (reference sequence). V shed 5 bases and J 0 bases; nucleotides not matched to a gene: 8. The CDR3 bases are TGTGCCTGGGTCCGAGCGGGAGGGCCTAGCACAGATACGCAGTATTTT. The encoded protein is CAWVRAGGPSTDTQYF.

This clonotype has only a few counts. The chain has TRBV10-3 and TRBJ1-2, with 7 bases matching TRBD1. This CDR3 is 13 amino acids long. The germline V gene encodes CDR1 ENHRY and CDR2 SYGVKD. V lost 4 bases to trimming and J lost 8 bases; unmatched junction nucleotides: 7. DNA for the CDR3: TGTGCCATCAGTGGACCTACAGGGGAAGGCTACACCTTC. It encodes CAISGPTGEGYTF.

This clonotype was seen more than once but under ten times. The rearrangement joins TRBV10-2 to TRBJ2-4; a weak D match, TRBD2 (5 bases). Germline CDR1 is WSHSY and CDR2 is SAAADI. The CDR3 totals 15 residues. V lost 8 bases and J lost 2, with 16 bases in between. The CDR3 sequence is CASLLRDGPKNIQYF. CDR3 sequence (DNA): TGCGCCAGCCTCTTGAGGGATGGGCCCAAAAACATTCAGTACTTC.

V usage is TRBV19 and J usage is TRBJ1-5, with D perhaps TRBD1 (5 bases). V shed 1 base and J shed 1 base, with 8 bases lying between them. The CDR3 covers 15 residues. CDR1 is LNHDA and CDR2 is SQIVND in the germline V gene (reference sequence). CDR3 coding DNA: TGTGCCAGTAGTATAGTGGGGGGGAGCAATCAGCCCCAGCATTTT. It is translated as CASSIVGGSNQPQHF.

The gene calls are TRBV7-2 and TRBJ2-2; the D gene is possibly TRBD2 (5 bases). The CDR3 consists of 16 residues. Trimming pared 5 bases from V and 4 bases from J, leaving 17 bases between. The germline gives CDR1 SGHTA, CDR2 FQGNSA. The DNA for the CDR3 is TGTGCCAGCAGCCCCAGCGGACGGGCGGGCACCGGGGAGCTGTTTTTT. Translation: CASSPSGRAGTGELFF.

The genes are TRBV28 and TRBJ2-7, with TRBD2 matching 8 bases. Germline V lookup: CDR1 MDHEN, CDR2 SYDVKM. The ends lost 6 bases at V and 4 bases at J; junction bases unmatched: 8. CDR3 length: 14 amino acids. This CDR3 is CASRPGTSGYEQYF. The CDR3 DNA reads as TGTGCCAGCAGACCCGGGACTAGTGGGTACGAGCAGTACTTC.

This clonotype was found once. V usage is TRBV19 and J usage is TRBJ2-2; 14 bases line up with TRBD2. There are 16 residues in the CDR3. Trimming at V came to 6 bases and at J to 7 bases, leaving 7 bases not matched to a gene. CDR1 LNHDA and CDR2 SQIVND come from the germline V gene (reference sequence). CDR3: CASSSGLAGAGGELFF. Written as DNA, the CDR3 is TGTGCCAGTAGCTCGGGACTAGCGGGGGCCGGCGGGGAGCTGTTTTTT.

This clonotype was detected once. This sequence joins TRBV5-6 and TRBJ2-7, with D possibly being TRBD2 (5 bases). Germline CDR1 SGHDT, CDR2 YYEEEE. V was cut by 0 bases and J by 5 bases, with 12 bases left in between. This CDR3 contains 14 residues. The CDR3 region has the DNA TGTGCCAGCAGCTTGGGCGGAGGTACCCACGAGCAGTACTTC. Its translation is CASSLGGGTHEQYF.